These 20 T cell receptor beta chains came from one sample sequenced in a study of human T cells and chemical hapten exposure (dated by TCRdb to 2020 to 2022). Libraries were built with RACE. TCRdb records NextSeq 500 as the sequencer. TCRdb trimmed public reads at Q25 via fastp, called clones via MiXCR and kept in-frame beta chains. One record per CDR3 amino acid sequence lists the most common genes and DNA. In this sample the table shows some 57,000 distinct CDR3 sequences, about 9.6% of which occur a single time. Roughly a tenth of the sample comes from the top ten. The time point label of this sample denotes: pre-sensitization, week 0. The meaning of the sample's treatment or condition label: therapeutic diphenylcyclopropenone sensitization with weekly scalp DPC. Total RNA was isolated from unfractionated whole blood collected in Tempus Blood RNA tubes. Sample: whole blood, taken in connection with sensitization to the hapten diphenylcyclopropenone (DPC). Receptors were obtained from a woman aged 25 to 39 with alopecia areata. Some clones in this sample may be carry-over from other donors' samples.

V usage is TRBV3-2 and J usage is TRBJ1-2; TRBD1 is taken as the D call from the table, unchecked against the DNA. TRBV3-2 is a pseudogene. The CDR3 loop spans 14 amino acids. This chain's CDR3 is CASSRLQGHYGYTF. The CDR3 DNA sequence: TGTGCCAGCAGCCGCCTACAGGGCCACTATGGCTACACCTTC.

The table lists this clonotype with a few counts. Here the CDR3 reads CASSRPSRDTQYF. The CDR3 DNA sequence: TGTGCCAGCAGCCGGCCTAGTAGAGATACGCAGTATTTT. This sequence joins TRBV6-2 or TRBV6-3 and TRBJ2-3, with D uncertain. CDR1 and CDR2 (germline): MNHEY, SVGEGT. Trimming removed 6 bases from V and 5 bases from J, with 12 bases in between. The CDR3 covers 13 residues.

This chain joins TRBV5-1 and TRBJ1-6; 9 bases align to TRBD1. V dropped 3 bases and J dropped 6; count of bases not matched to a gene: 10. CDR3 size: 17 residues. Germline lookup yields CDR1 SGHRS and CDR2 YFSETQ. CDR3 DNA sequence: TGCGCCAGCAGCTCCTCCGGGACAGGGCCTTGTAATTCACCCCTCCACTTT. Amino acids: CASSSSGTGPCNSPLHF.

Remarks on this clonotype: This may be a read error, as it is one base from a much larger clone. The chain couples TRBV27 to TRBJ1-5; D uncertain. Per germline, CDR1 MNHEY and CDR2 SMNVEV (reference sequence). V lost 1 base and J 0 bases, leaving 7 bases between the germline ends. The CDR3 is 15 amino acids. The CDR3, as DNA: TGTGCCAGCAGTTTATGGGAGTCTAGCAATCAGCCCCAGCATTTT. Translation: CASSLWESSNQPQHF.

This clonotype has more than one count but fewer than ten. CDR3 sequence reads: CASSKSGGYFGQFF. In DNA form, the CDR3 reads TGTGCCAGCAGTAAGAGCGGGGGGTACTTTGGGCAGTTCTTC. The chain recombines TRBV28 with TRBJ2-1; 9 nucleotides line up with TRBD2. The CDR3 extends over 14 amino acids. Germline V gene sequence: CDR1 MDHEN, CDR2 SYDVKM. Losses at the gene ends were 5 bases for V and 12 bases for J; bases not matched to a gene: 11.

This clonotype was seen many times. The chain couples TRBV6-2 or TRBV6-3 to TRBJ2-3; D remains unclear. The V and J ends lost 6 bases and 2 bases respectively, with 3 bases between them. CDR3 length: 11 residues. The germline V gene has CDR1 MNHEY and CDR2 SVGEGT. The CDR3: CASRATDTQYF. The CDR3 DNA reads TGTGCCAGCAGGGCCACAGATACGCAGTATTTT.

This clonotype was observed at least ten times. The genes are TRBV29-1 and TRBJ2-3; D tentatively reads TRBD1 or TRBD2 (5 bases each). CDR1 SQVTM and CDR2 ANQGSEA come from the germline V gene. The CDR3 is 12 residues long. Deletions cut 4 bases from V and 6 bases from J, with 11 bases between. The CDR3 bases are TGCAGCGTTGTTAGAGGGGAGGATACGCAGTATTTT. Translating it yields CSVVRGEDTQYF.

The rearrangement uses TRBV20-1 and TRBJ1-1, with D perhaps matching TRBD1 (5 bases). CDR3 length equals 14 residues. With 0 bases removed from V and 0 bases from J, the gap between germline ends came to 8 bases. From germline, CDR1 is DFQATT and CDR2 SNEGSKA (reference sequence). CDR3 sequence (DNA): TGCAGTGCTAGAGATGAGGGGCTGAACACTGAAGCTTTCTTT. Translation gives CSARDEGLNTEAFF.

This chain's CDR3 is CASSQERGLNSPLHF. The CDR3 region has the DNA TGCGCCAGCAGCCAGGAAAGGGGGCTGAATTCACCCCTCCACTTT. V and J are TRBV4-3 and TRBJ1-6; 7 nucleotides line up with TRBD1. V lost 3 bases and J lost 7; bases outside the gene matches: 6. Germline assignment: CDR1 LGHNA and CDR2 YSLEER. CDR3 length equals 15 residues.

This clonotype has more than one count but fewer than ten. CDR3 in DNA: TGTGCCAGCAGGATGTCGGGACGGTGGGGATACTCTGGGGCCAACGTCCTGACTTTC. As protein: CASRMSGRWGYSGANVLTF. The chain employs TRBV2 and TRBJ2-6; D may be TRBD1 or TRBD2 (5 bases each). The germline V and J ends were trimmed by 6 bases and 0 bases, with 21 bases remaining between them. CDR1 and CDR2 from the germline V gene are SNHLY and FYNNEI. The CDR3 totals 19 residues.

The chain uses TRBV4-1 and TRBJ2-4, with 7 bases fitting TRBD1. V was pared by 0 bases and J by 7 bases, with 9 bases of the junction left unmatched. The CDR3 loop spans 16 amino acids. The germline CDR1 and CDR2 sequences are MGHRA and YSYEKL. In nucleotides, the CDR3 is TGCGCCAGCAGCCAAGATTATGCAGGGGGAATGAACATTCAGTACTTC. Amino acids: CASSQDYAGGMNIQYF.

The V and J genes are TRBV7-2 and TRBJ1-1, with 7 bases identical to TRBD1. The V and J ends lost 1 base and 5 bases, in that order; junction bases with no gene match: 4. CDR1 is SGHTA, CDR2 FQGNSA, per germline. This CDR3 is built from 14 residues. The CDR3 coding sequence is TGTGCCAGCAGCTTAGGACAGACAGGGACTGAAGCTTTCTTT. Its protein product is CASSLGQTGTEAFF.

V gene TRBV6-2 or TRBV6-3 combines with J gene TRBJ2-1; 7 bases are a match to TRBD2. V was pared by 2 bases and J by 4 bases, with 5 bases of the junction left unmatched. The CDR3 consists of 15 residues. In germline, CDR1 is MNHEY, CDR2 SVGEGT. The CDR3 DNA follows: TGTGCCAGCAGTTACAGGGGACTACCATACAATGAGCAGTTCTTC. It codes for CASSYRGLPYNEQFF.

The gene calls are TRBV6-6 and TRBJ2-7; 8 bases match TRBD1. This CDR3 has 15 residues. Germline trimming cut 4 bases from V and 5 bases from J; bases unmatched to any gene: 10. The germline V gene encodes CDR1 MNHNY and CDR2 SVGAGI (reference sequence). This CDR3 is CASSSGTGSYHEQYF. The CDR3 DNA follows: TGTGCCAGCAGTTCCGGGACAGGTTCGTACCACGAGCAGTACTTC.

The rearrangement uses TRBV7-2 and TRBJ1-2; weak D call: TRBD1 (6 bases). Per the germline V gene, CDR1 is SGHTA and CDR2 is FQGNSA. The V end was cut by 5 bases, the J end by 6 bases, with 19 bases between. The CDR3 has 15 amino acids. The DNA of the CDR3 is TGTGCCAGCAGCAAGCCGGGACACATGGGGGATGGCTACACCTTC. Amino acid sequence: CASSKPGHMGDGYTF. The entire variable domain, with the rest obtained from reference TRBV7-2 and TRBJ1-2, is as follows: GAGVSQSPSNKVTEKGKDVELRCDPISGHTALYWYRQSLGQGLEFLIYFQGNSAPDKSGLPSDRFSAERTGGSVSTLTIQRTQQEDSAVYLCASSKPGHMGDGYTFGSGTRLTVV.

The chain couples TRBV7-9 to TRBJ2-3, with 9 bases matching TRBD1. V dropped 3 bases and J dropped 6; count of bases not matched to a gene: 7. The CDR3 is 15 amino acids. Germline loops: CDR1 SEHNR, CDR2 FQNEAQ (reference sequence). For the CDR3, the DNA is TGTGCCAGCAGCTTCGGGGACAGGGCCCCCGATACGCAGTATTTT. As protein: CASSFGDRAPDTQYF. Full variable domain (rest looked up from reference TRBV7-9 and TRBJ2-3): DTGVSQNPRHKITKRGQNVTFRCDPISEHNRLYWYRQTLGQGPEFLTYFQNEAQLEKSRLLSDRFSAERPKGSFSTLEIQRTEQGDSAMYLCASSFGDRAPDTQYFGPGTRLTVL.

A few counts support this clonotype. The V and J genes are TRBV27 and TRBJ2-1; TRBD1 aligns across 7 bases. CDR1 is MNHEY, CDR2 SMNVEV, per germline (reference sequence). The ends lost 4 bases at V and 7 bases at J; junction bases unmatched: 7. The CDR3 extends over 14 amino acids. The CDR3 here is CASSSGTQGNEQFF. The CDR3 DNA reads TGTGCCAGCAGTTCGGGGACACAGGGGAATGAGCAGTTCTTC.

This chain links TRBV30 with TRBJ1-4, with 7 bases lining up with TRBD1. Germline V CDR1 and CDR2: GTSNPN, SVGIG (reference sequence). This CDR3 contains 15 residues. The ends lost 0 bases at V and 5 bases at J; junction bases unmatched: 6. CDR3 loop: CAWSVSTGVNEKLFF. The CDR3 DNA is TGTGCCTGGAGTGTATCTACAGGGGTAAATGAAAAACTGTTTTTT. The full variable domain, rest sourced from reference TRBV30 and TRBJ1-4, is SQTIHQWPATLVQPVGSPLSLECTVEGTSNPNLYWYRQAAGRGLQLLFYSVGIGQISSEVPQNLSASRPQDRQFILSSKKLLLSDSGFYLCAWSVSTGVNEKLFFGSGTQLSVL.

This clonotype was seen a handful of times. This chain links TRBV29-1 with TRBJ2-3, with D tentatively TRBD2 (5 bases). V was trimmed by 0 bases and J by 4 bases, leaving 11 bases between them. This CDR3 has 14 residues. CDR1 is SQVTM and CDR2 is ANQGSEA in the germline V gene. This chain's CDR3 is CSVEEAARADTQYF. The CDR3 nucleotides are TGCAGCGTTGAAGAGGCAGCGAGGGCAGATACGCAGTATTTT.

The chain recombines TRBV7-9 with TRBJ1-1; 10 positions match TRBD1. CDR1 SEHNR and CDR2 FQNEAQ come from the germline V gene (reference sequence). The CDR3 is 14 amino acids. After removal of 5 bases from V and 3 bases from J, the junction contained 3 bases not matched to a gene. The CDR3 DNA sequence: TGTGCCAGCAGCCGGGGACAGGGGCACACTGAAGCTTTCTTT. This translates into CASSRGQGHTEAFF.